This T cell receptor beta chain was recorded in a study of graft-versus-host responses after intestinal transplantation. Study-level information: Recipients were given multivisceral, liver-intestinal, or isolated intestinal transplants. General observations from the study: Detected in recipient marrow were GvH clones, some of which were first observed in ileum or blood.

From the graft tissue, intraepithelial and lamina propria lymphocytes were released through processing. The protocol was immunoSEQ multiplex PCR, while the TCRdb copy is restricted to in-frame clones and leaves out a portion. Seen here are around 15,000 clones, about 67% observed once, and the top ten hold 3% to 4.5%. Germline V gene data show CDR1 as SQVTM and CDR2 as ANQGSEA. The CDR3 is 13 residues long. Trimming pared 7 bases from V and 0 bases from J, leaving 13 bases between. About this clone itself: Antigen unknown.

This TCR derives from a human patient who received an intestinal transplant, so some T cells may come from the graft donor. The chain carries TRBV29-1 and TRBJ2-7; tentative D call: TRBD1 (5 bases). Here the sequenced sample was ileum tissue, taken 14 days after transplant. The CDR3 nucleotides read TGCAGCGCTCGTGGGCAGGGCTCCTACGAGCAGTACTTC. Translating it yields CSARGQGSYEQYF.